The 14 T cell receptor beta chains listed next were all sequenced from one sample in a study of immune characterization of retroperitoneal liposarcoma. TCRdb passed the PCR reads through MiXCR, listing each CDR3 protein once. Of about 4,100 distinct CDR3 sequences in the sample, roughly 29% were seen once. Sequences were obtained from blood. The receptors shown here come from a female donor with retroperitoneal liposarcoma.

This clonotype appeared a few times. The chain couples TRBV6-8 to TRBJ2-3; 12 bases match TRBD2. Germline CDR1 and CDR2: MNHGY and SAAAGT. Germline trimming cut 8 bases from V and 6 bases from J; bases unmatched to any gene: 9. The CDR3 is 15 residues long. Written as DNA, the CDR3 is TGTGCCAGCGGGGAGGGACTAGCGGGCCCCGATACGCAGTATTTT. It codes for CASGEGLAGPDTQYF.

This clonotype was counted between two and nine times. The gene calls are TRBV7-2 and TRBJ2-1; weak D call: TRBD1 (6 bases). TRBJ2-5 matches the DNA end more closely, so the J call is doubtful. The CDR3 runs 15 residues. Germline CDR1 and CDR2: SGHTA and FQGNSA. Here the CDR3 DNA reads TGTGCCAGCAGCTTAGGGGGACATCAAGGGGAGACCCAGTACTTC. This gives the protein CASSLGGHQGETQYF.

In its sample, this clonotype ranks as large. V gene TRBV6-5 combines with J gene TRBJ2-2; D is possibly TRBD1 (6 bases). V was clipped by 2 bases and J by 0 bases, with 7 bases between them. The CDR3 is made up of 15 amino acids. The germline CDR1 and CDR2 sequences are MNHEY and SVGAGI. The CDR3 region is CASSYGQPNTGELFF. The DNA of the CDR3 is TGTGCCAGCAGTTACGGACAGCCGAACACCGGGGAGCTGTTTTTT.

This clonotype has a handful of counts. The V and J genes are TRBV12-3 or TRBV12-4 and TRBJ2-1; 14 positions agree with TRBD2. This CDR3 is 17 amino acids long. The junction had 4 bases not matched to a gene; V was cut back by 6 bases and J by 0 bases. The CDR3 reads CASSRGTSGGSYNEQFF. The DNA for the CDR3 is TGTGCCAGCAGCAGAGGGACTAGCGGGGGCTCCTACAATGAGCAGTTCTTC.

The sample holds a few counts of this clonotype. The CDR3 DNA reads as TGTGCCAGCAGACCTCCGGGTCATAGCGGGAGTTGGAATGAGCAGTTCTTC. Its protein product is CASRPPGHSGSWNEQFF. The chain is built from TRBV27 and TRBJ2-1, with 9 bases identical to TRBD2. Germline CDR1 reads MNHEY; CDR2 reads SMNVEV (reference sequence). The CDR3 contains 17 residues. The ends lost 6 bases at V and 7 bases at J; junction bases unmatched: 16.

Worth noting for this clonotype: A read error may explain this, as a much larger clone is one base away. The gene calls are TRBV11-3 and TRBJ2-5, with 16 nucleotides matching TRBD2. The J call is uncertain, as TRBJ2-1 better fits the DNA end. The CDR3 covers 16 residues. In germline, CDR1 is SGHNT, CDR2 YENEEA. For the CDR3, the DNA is TGTGCCAGCAGCTCGGGACTAGCGGGAGGGTATGAGACCCAGTTCTTC. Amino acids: CASSSGLAGGYETQFF.

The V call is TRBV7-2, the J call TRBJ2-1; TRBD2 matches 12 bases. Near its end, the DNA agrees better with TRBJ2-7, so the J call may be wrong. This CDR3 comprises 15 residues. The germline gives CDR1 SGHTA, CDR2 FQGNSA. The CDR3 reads CASSPSSGRAYEQYF. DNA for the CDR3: TGTGCCAGCAGCCCATCTAGCGGGAGGGCCTACGAGCAGTACTTC.

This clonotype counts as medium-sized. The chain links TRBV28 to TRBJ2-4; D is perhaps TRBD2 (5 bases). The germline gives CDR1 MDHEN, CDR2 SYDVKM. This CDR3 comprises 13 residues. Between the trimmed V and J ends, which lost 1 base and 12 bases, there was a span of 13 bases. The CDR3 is CASSLSHGDGQYF. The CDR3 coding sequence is TGTGCCAGCAGTTTATCCCACGGGGATGGTCAGTACTTC.

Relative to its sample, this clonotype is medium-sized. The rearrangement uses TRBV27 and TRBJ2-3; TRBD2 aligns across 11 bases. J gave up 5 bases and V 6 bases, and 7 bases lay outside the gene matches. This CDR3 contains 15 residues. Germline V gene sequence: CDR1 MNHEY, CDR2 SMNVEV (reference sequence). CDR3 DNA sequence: TGTGCCAGCAGGCGACTAGCGGGGAATCGAGATACGCAGTATTTT. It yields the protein CASRRLAGNRDTQYF.

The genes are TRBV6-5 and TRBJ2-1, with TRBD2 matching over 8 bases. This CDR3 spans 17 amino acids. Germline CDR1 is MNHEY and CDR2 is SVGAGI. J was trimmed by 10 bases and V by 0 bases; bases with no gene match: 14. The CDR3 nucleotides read TGTGCCAGCAGTTACTCGACCCCGGGCCGGGGGGGCTACGAGCAGTTCTTC. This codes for CASSYSTPGRGGYEQFF.

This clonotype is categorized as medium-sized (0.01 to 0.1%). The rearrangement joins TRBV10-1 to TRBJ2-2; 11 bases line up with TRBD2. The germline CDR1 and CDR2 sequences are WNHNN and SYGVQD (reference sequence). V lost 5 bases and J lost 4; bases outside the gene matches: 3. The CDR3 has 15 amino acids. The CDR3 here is CASSLTSGSTGELFF. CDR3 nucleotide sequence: TGCGCCAGCAGTCTTACTAGCGGGAGCACCGGGGAGCTGTTTTTT.

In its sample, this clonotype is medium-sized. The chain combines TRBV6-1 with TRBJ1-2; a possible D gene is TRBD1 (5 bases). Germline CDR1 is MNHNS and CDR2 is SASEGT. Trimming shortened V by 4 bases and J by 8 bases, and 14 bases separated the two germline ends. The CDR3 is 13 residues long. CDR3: CASSVSGREGYTF. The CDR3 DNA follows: TGTGCCAGCAGTGTGTCGGGGCGGGAGGGCTACACCTTC.

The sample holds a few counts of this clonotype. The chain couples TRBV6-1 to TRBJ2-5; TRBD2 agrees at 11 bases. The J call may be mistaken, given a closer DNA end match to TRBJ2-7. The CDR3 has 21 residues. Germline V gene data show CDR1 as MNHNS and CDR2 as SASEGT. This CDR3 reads CASSPRGGRVLAGAKAYEQYF. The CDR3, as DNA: TGTGCCAGCAGTCCAAGGGGGGGGAGAGTACTAGCGGGAGCTAAAGCCTACGAGCAGTACTTC.

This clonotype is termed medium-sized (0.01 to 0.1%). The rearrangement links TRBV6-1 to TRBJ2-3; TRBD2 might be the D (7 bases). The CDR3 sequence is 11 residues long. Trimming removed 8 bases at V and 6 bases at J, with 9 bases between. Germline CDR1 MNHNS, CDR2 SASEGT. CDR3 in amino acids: CASWGGDTQYF. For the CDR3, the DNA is TGTGCCAGCTGGGGGGGCGATACGCAGTATTTT.